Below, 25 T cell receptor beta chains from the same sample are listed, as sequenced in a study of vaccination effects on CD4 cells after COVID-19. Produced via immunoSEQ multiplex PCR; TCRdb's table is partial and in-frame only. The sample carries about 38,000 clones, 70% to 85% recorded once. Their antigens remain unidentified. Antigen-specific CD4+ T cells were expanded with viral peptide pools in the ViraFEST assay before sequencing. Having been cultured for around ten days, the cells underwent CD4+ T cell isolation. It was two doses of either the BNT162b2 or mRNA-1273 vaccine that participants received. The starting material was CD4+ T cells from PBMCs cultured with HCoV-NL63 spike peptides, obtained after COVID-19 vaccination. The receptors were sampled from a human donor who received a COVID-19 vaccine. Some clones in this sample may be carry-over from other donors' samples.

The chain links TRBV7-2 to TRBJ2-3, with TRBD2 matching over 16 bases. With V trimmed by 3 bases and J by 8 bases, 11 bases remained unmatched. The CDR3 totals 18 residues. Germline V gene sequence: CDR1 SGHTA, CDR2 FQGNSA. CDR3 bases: TGTGCCAGCAGCTTTGTGGGACTAGCGGGGGGGCGATATGCTACGCAGTATTTT. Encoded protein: CASSFVGLAGGRYATQYF. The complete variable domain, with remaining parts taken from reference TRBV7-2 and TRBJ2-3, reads GAGVSQSPSNKVTEKGKDVELRCDPISGHTALYWYRQSLGQGLEFLIYFQGNSAPDKSGLPSDRFSAERTGGSVSTLTIQRTQQEDSAVYLCASSFVGLAGGRYATQYFGPGTRLTVL.

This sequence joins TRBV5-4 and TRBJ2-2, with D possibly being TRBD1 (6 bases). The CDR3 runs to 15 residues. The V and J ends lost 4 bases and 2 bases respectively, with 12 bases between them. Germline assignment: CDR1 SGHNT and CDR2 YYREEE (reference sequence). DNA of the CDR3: TGTGCCAGCAGCGGTCCGGGACAAAACACCGGGGAGCTGTTTTTT. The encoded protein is CASSGPGQNTGELFF.

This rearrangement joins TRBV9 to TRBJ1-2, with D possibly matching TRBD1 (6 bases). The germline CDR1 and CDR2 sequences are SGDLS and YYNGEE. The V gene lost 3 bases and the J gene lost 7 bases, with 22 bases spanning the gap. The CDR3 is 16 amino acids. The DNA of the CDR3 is TGTGCCAGCAGCGCCTTCGAGAAGGGGGATCACCGTGGCTACACCTTC. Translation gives CASSAFEKGDHRGYTF.

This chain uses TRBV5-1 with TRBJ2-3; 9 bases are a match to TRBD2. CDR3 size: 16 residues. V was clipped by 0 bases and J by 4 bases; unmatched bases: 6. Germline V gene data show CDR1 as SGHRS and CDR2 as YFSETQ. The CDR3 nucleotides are TGCGCCAGCAGCTTGGTAGTAGCGGGGGTGCCAGATACGCAGTATTTT. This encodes CASSLVVAGVPDTQYF.

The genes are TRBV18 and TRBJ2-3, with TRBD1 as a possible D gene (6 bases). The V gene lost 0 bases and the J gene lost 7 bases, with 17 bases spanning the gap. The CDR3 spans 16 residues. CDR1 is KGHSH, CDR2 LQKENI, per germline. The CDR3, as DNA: TGTGCCAGCTCACCACCGTGGGGGCAGCCGGCATATACGCAGTATTTT. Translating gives CASSPPWGQPAYTQYF.

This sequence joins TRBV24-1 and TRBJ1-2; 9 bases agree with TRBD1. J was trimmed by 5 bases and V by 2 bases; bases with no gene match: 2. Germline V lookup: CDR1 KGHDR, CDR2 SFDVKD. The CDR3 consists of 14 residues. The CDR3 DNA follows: TGTGCCACCAGTGATTCCGGGACAGGGTATGGCTACACCTTC. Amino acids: CATSDSGTGYGYTF.

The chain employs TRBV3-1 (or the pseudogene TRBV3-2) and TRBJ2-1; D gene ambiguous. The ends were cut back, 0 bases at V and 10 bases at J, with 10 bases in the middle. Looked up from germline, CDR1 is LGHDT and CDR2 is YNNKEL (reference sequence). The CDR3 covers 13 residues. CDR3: CASSQDRSLEQFF. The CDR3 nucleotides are TGTGCCAGCAGCCAAGATAGGTCGCTCGAGCAGTTCTTC.

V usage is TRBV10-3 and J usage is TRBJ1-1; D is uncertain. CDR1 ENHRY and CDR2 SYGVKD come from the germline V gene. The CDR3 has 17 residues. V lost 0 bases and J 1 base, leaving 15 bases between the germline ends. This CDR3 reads CAISESSGGLRNTEAFF. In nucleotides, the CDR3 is TGTGCCATCAGTGAGTCTTCGGGCGGGCTGAGGAACACTGAAGCTTTCTTT.

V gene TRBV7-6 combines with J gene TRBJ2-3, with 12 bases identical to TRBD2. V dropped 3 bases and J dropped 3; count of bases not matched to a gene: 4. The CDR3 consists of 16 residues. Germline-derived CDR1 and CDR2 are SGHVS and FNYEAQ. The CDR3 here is CASSLRLAGATDTQYF. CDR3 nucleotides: TGTGCCAGCAGCTTGCGACTAGCGGGGGCTACAGATACGCAGTATTTT.

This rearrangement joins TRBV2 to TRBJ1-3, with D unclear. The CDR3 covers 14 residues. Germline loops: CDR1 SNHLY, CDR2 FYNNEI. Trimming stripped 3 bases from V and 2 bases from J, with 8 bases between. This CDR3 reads CASSEMSPGNTIYF. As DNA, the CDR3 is TGTGCCAGCAGTGAGATGAGTCCTGGAAACACCATATATTTT.

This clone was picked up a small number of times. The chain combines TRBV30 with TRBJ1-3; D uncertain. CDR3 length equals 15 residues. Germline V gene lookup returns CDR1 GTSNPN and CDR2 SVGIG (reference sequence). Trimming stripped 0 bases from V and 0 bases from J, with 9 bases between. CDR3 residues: CAWSVVGSSGNTIYF. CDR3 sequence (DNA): TGTGCCTGGAGTGTTGTGGGCTCCTCTGGAAACACCATATATTTT.

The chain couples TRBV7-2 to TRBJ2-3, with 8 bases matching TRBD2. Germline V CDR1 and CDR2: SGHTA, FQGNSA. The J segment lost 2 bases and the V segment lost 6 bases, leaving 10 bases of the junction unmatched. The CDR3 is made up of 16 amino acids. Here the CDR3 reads CASSPGRGGDTDTQYF. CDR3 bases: TGTGCCAGCAGTCCCGGCCGGGGGGGGGACACAGATACGCAGTATTTT. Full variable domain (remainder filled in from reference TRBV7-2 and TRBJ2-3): GAGVSQSPSNKVTEKGKDVELRCDPISGHTALYWYRQSLGQGLEFLIYFQGNSAPDKSGLPSDRFSAERTGGSVSTLTIQRTQQEDSAVYLCASSPGRGGDTDTQYFGPGTRLTVL.

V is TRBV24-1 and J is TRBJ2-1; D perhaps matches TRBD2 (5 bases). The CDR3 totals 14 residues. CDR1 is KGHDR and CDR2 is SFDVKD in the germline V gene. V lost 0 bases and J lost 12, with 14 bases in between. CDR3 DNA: TGTGCCACCAGTGATTTGAGGGAGAGTCGGGGGCAGTTCTTC. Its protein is CATSDLRESRGQFF.

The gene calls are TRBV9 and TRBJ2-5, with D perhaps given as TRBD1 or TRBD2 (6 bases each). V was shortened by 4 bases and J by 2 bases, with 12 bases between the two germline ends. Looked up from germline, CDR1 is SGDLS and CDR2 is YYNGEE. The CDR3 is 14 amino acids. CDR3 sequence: CASSKGGKQETQYF. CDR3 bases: TGTGCCAGCAGCAAAGGGGGGAAACAAGAGACCCAGTACTTC.

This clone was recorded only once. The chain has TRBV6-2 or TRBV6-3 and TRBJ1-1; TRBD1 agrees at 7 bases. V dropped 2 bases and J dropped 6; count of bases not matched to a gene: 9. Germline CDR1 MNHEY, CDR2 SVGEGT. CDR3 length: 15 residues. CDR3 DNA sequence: TGTGCCAGCAGTTACCCGTCTAACAGGGGCCCTGAAGCTTTCTTT. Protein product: CASSYPSNRGPEAFF.

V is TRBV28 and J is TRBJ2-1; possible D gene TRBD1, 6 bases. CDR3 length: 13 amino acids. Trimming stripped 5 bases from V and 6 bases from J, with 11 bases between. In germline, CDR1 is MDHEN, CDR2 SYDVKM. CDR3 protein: CASSPRQVNEQFF. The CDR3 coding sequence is TGTGCCAGCAGTCCGAGACAGGTCAATGAGCAGTTCTTC.

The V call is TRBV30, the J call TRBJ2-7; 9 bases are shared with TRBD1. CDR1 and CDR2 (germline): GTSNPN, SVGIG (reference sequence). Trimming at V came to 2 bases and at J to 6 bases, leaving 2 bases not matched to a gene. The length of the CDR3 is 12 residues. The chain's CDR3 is CAWSRDRAEQYV. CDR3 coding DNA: TGTGCCTGGAGTAGGGACAGGGCCGAGCAGTACGTC.

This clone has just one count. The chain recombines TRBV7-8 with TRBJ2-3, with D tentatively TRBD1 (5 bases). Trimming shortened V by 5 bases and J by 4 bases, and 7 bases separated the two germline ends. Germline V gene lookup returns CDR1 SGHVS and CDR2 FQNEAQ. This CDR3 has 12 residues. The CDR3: CASSLGPDTQYF. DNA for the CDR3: TGTGCCAGCAGCCTGGGGCCAGATACGCAGTATTTT. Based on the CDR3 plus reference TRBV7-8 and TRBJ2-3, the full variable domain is GAGVSQSPRYKVAKRGQDVALRCDPISGHVSLFWYQQALGQGPEFLTYFQNEAQLDKSGLPSDRFFAERPEGSVSTLKIQRTQQEDSAVYLCASSLGPDTQYFGPGTRLTVL.

The CDR3 loop is CASSQVGGTEAFF. DNA for the CDR3: TGCGCCAGCAGCCAAGTGGGTGGCACTGAAGCTTTCTTT. The chain carries TRBV4-3 and TRBJ1-1; D is ambiguous. V lost 1 base, J lost 4 bases, and 7 bases lay in between. CDR3 length: 13 amino acids. Germline V gene lookup returns CDR1 LGHNA and CDR2 YSLEER.

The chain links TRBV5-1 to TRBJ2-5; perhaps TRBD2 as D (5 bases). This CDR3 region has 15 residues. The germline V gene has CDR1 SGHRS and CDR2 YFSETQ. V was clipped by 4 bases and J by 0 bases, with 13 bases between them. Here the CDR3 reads CASSPNYGDQETQYF. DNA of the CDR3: TGCGCCAGCAGCCCCAACTACGGGGACCAAGAGACCCAGTACTTC. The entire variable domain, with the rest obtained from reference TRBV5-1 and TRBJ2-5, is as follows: KAGVTQTPRYLIKTRGQQVTLSCSPISGHRSVSWYQQTPGQGLQFLFEYFSETQRNKGNFPGRFSGRQFSNSRSEMNVSTLELGDSALYLCASSPNYGDQETQYFGPGTRLLVL.

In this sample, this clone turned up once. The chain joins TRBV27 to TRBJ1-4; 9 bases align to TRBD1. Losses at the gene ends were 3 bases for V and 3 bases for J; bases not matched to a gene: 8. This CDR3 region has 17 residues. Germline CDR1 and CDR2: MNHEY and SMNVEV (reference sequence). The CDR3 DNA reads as TGTGCCAGCAGTTTGGCGGGGACAGGGAACCCTAATGAAAAACTGTTTTTT. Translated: CASSLAGTGNPNEKLFF.

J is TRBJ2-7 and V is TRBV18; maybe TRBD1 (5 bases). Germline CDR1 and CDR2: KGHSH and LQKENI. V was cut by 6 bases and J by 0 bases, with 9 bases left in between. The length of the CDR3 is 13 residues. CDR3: CASSVTDSYEQYV. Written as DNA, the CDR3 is TGTGCCAGCTCGGTGACAGACTCCTACGAGCAGTACGTC.

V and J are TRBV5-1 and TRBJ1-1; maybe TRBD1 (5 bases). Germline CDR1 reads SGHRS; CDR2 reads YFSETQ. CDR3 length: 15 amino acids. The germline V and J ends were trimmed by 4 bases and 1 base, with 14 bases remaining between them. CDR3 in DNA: TGCGCCAGCAGCCTTGCAGGGTTTGCGAACACTGAAGCTTTCTTT. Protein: CASSLAGFANTEAFF.

CDR3 loop: CASSPVKEGRSPLHF. The CDR3 nucleotides read TGTGCCAGCAGTCCCGTGAAAGAAGGTCGTTCACCCCTCCACTTT. This rearrangement joins TRBV6-6 to TRBJ1-6, with D hard to call. The ends were cut back, 5 bases at V and 9 bases at J, with 17 bases in the middle. Germline V gives CDR1 MNHNY, CDR2 SVGAGI (reference sequence). The CDR3 extends over 15 amino acids.

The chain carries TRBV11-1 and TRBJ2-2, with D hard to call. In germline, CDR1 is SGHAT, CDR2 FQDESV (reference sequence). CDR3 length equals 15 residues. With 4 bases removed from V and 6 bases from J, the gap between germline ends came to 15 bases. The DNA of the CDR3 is TGTGCCAGCAGCTCCACTACCGAGCATCCCGGGGAGCTGTTTTTT. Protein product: CASSSTTEHPGELFF. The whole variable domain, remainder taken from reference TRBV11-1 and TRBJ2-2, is EAEVAQSPRYKITEKSQAVAFWCDPISGHATLYWYRQILGQGPELLVQFQDESVVDDSQLPKDRFSAERLKGVDSTLKIQPAELGDSAMYLCASSSTTEHPGELFFGEGSRLTVL.